Below, one TCR beta chain is given with its context. Its cognate antigen is unknown. The sample is drawn from a study of CD8+ T cells in alopecia areata. As for the study in general: The study gave treated patients oral tofacitinib at 5 to 10 mg twice daily.

Study observations and caveats: Among the top 100, expanded CD8+ clones were significantly decreased by tofacitinib, as was scalp clonality. Scalp lesions, especially in alopecia totalis/universalis, had higher clonality than normal scalp.

RNA extraction and reverse transcription yielded cDNA as sequencing template. Assay used: immunoSEQ multiplex PCR; TCRdb lists only in-frame clones, some missing. The table lists 190,000 or so clones, roughly 50% of them singletons, with approximately 12% in the top ten. V lost 3 bases and J 2 bases, leaving 6 bases between the germline ends. Per the germline V gene, CDR1 is SGHDT and CDR2 is YYEEEE. The CDR3 sequence is 12 residues long. Treatment in this sample: oral pan-JAK inhibitor, 5-10 mg twice daily. The sample in question was CD8+ T cells sorted from blood, obtained at week 24, from a patient treated with tofacitinib. The rearrangement joins TRBV5-6 to TRBJ2-7; D gene uncertain. The TCR originated in a human donor with alopecia areata. CDR3 protein: CASSSTPYEQYF. Here the CDR3 DNA reads TGTGCCAGCAGCTCTACTCCCTACGAGCAGTACTTC.